A selection of T cell receptor beta chains follows, all from one sample in a study of naive and memory T cell subsets. TCRdb reprocessed the UMI-ligation and nested PCR reads with MiXCR, giving one entry per CDR3 protein. The table lists about 22,000 distinct CDR3 sequences, 7% to 10% of them singletons, with 22% in the top ten. Input material: central memory CD8+ T cells from blood. The receptors derive from a human donor in good health. Each CDR3 is given with its conserved first and last residue. Fields, in order: D gene, J gene, clone size, CDR3 length, V gene, CDR3 protein, CDR3 DNA. The D gene is left open where the match is weak. Some rows have no size entry. The others give once, few or many, or a class for an expanded clone.

TRBD2 TRBJ2-3 NA 14 TRBV6-1 CASSLAGSTDTQYF TGTGCCAGCAGCCTAGCGGGAAGCACAGATACGCAGTATTTT
NA TRBJ2-1 few 12 TRBV29-1 CSVETEYNEQFF TGCAGCGTTGAGACAGAGTACAATGAGCAGTTCTTC
TRBD2 TRBJ2-1 many 18 TRBV5-1 CASSWGLAGGSSYNEQFF TGCGCCAGCAGCTGGGGACTAGCGGGAGGGAGCTCCTACAATGAGCAGTTCTTC
TRBD1 TRBJ1-1 many 16 TRBV5-1 CASSSWTGRLNTEAFF TGCGCCAGCAGCTCGTGGACAGGGCGATTGAACACTGAAGCTTTCTTT
NA TRBJ2-1 few 12 TRBV20-1 CSAREGYNEQFF TGCAGTGCTAGAGAGGGGTACAATGAGCAGTTCTTC
TRBD2 TRBJ2-3 few 18 TRBV6-4 CASSDTGTSGGSTDTQYF TGTGCCAGCAGTGACACCGGGACTAGCGGGGGAAGCACAGATACGCAGTATTTT
TRBD2 TRBJ2-3 few 14 TRBV29-1 CSAATSGSTDTQYF TGCAGCGCCGCGACTAGCGGGAGCACAGATACGCAGTATTTT
NA TRBJ1-6 many 16 TRBV28 CASSPLRGQSNSPLHF TGTGCCAGCAGCCCCCTGCGAGGACAGAGTAATTCACCCCTCCACTTT
TRBD1 TRBJ1-5 few 14 TRBV12-3/TRBV12-4 CASSLWDRGQPQHF TGTGCCAGCAGTTTATGGGACAGGGGGCAGCCCCAGCATTTT
NA TRBJ1-2 NA 17 TRBV4-2 CASSQGGRDGLNYGYTF TGTGCCAGCAGCCAAGGAGGCAGGGATGGGTTGAACTATGGCTACACCTTC
TRBD2 TRBJ2-7 NA 14 TRBV6-1 CASTLLAGSEEQYF TGTGCCAGCACCCTACTAGCGGGGTCTGAGGAGCAGTACTTC
TRBD2 TRBJ2-1 few 16 TRBV5-6 CASSLWTSVRTGEQFF TGTGCCAGCAGCTTGTGGACTAGCGTCCGGACAGGTGAGCAGTTCTTC
TRBD2 TRBJ2-1 many 16 TRBV12-3/TRBV12-4 CASTPLSGRRYNEQFF TGTGCCAGCACCCCTCTTAGCGGGAGGAGGTACAATGAGCAGTTCTTC
NA TRBJ2-1 many 14 TRBV6-2/TRBV6-3 CASSYDSTYNEQFF TGTGCCAGCAGTTACGACAGCACCTACAATGAGCAGTTCTTC
TRBD2 TRBJ2-1 many 14 TRBV5-4 CAITPSGSHNEQFF TGTGCCATCACACCCAGCGGGAGTCACAATGAGCAGTTCTTC
TRBD2 TRBJ2-7 NA 17 TRBV20-1 CSASTGGRSSIYYEQYF TGCAGTGCTAGTACGGGAGGGCGTAGCTCGATATACTACGAGCAGTACTTC
NA TRBJ1-2 many 15 TRBV12-3/TRBV12-4 CASSLGGSLSYGYTF TGTGCCAGCAGTTTGGGTGGCAGCCTTTCTTATGGCTACACCTTC
TRBD2 TRBJ2-3 many 16 TRBV4-2 CASSQHSGGSTDTQYF TGTGCCAGCAGCCAACATAGCGGGGGAAGCACAGATACGCAGTATTTT
NA TRBJ2-7 many 13 TRBV2 CASQDGVSYEQYF TGTGCCAGCCAGGACGGAGTCTCCTACGAGCAGTACTTC
TRBD2 TRBJ2-2 many 17 TRBV6-5 CASSYGTSGLLTGELFF TGTGCCAGCAGTTATGGAACTAGCGGGTTACTCACCGGGGAGCTGTTTTTT
TRBD2 TRBJ2-1 many 16 TRBV11-2 CASSPRSDASGREQFF TGTGCCAGCAGCCCCCGCTCCGACGCTAGCGGGAGGGAGCAGTTCTTC
TRBD1 TRBJ2-3 NA 16 TRBV3-1 CASSQEGTGVGDTQYF TGTGCCAGCAGCCAAGAAGGGACAGGGGTGGGAGATACGCAGTATTTT
NA TRBJ2-1 NA 13 TRBV30 CAWSGGDYNEQFF TGTGCCTGGAGTGGCGGCGACTACAATGAGCAGTTCTTC
NA TRBJ2-7 many 14 TRBV6-1 CASSERTDLYEQYF TGTGCCAGCAGTGAAAGGACAGATCTCTACGAGCAGTACTTC
TRBD1 TRBJ2-3 few 14 TRBV9 CASSPGQVVDTQYF TGTGCCAGCAGCCCCGGACAGGTGGTGGATACGCAGTATTTT
TRBD2 TRBJ2-1 NA 15 TRBV27 CASSLGLAGWNEHFF TGTGCCAGCAGTTTAGGACTAGCGGGATGGAATGAGCATTTCTTC
NA TRBJ2-5 few 14 TRBV7-2 CASSLVGGVETQYF TGTGCCAGCAGCTTAGTCGGGGGCGTAGAGACCCAGTACTTC
NA TRBJ2-3 few 13 TRBV28 CASSQTSMDTQYF TGTGCCAGCAGTCAGACTTCTATGGATACGCAGTATTTT
NA TRBJ2-2 many 14 TRBV6-2/TRBV6-3 CASSYPPFTGELFF TGTGCCAGCAGTTATCCCCCATTTACCGGGGAGCTGTTTTTT